This T cell receptor (beta chain) came from a study of blood T cell repertoires in COVID-19. For the study at large: The analysed material was cDNA or gDNA that came from T cells, B-cell-depleted T cells, or PBMCs.

Methods used by the authors: From reference gene primer amplification, estimates of nucleated cell counts were derived. Repertoires were generated with immunoSEQ multiplex PCR, while TCRdb's copy carries only in-frame clones and drops some. That table furnishes V, J and clone size, whereas the DNA furnished D and trimming. The table includes some 130,000 clones, around four fifths detected once. V was pared by 4 bases and J by 9 bases, with 6 bases of the junction left unmatched. The CDR3 has 14 residues. The germline V gene encodes CDR1 MGHRA and CDR2 YSYEKL. The source material was PBMCs or T cells enriched from blood (not recorded which). The V and J genes are TRBV4-1 and TRBJ1-5; 10 nucleotides match TRBD1. The TCR was taken from a man aged 25 to 40 who had recovered from COVID-19. In DNA form, the CDR3 reads TGCGCCAGCAGCCGGGGACAGGGGATTGGGCCCCAGCATTTT. As protein: CASSRGQGIGPQHF.